This T cell receptor beta chain was recorded in a study of cytomegalovirus exposure and HLA in healthy donors. Overall study context: As an earlier analysis found, about 190 million T cells yielded around 110 million unique TCR beta sequences. Findings and limits, study-wide: Analysis performed later showed TCR beta chains linked to HLA being more clonally expanded than equally common others.

V was clipped by 4 bases and J by 7 bases; unmatched bases: 9. CDR1 and CDR2 from the germline V gene are SGHRS and YFSETQ. This CDR3 has 15 residues. The primer mix had 60 Vbeta and 13 Jbeta primers. In the original processing: Per a later analysis, the number of unique TCR beta chains was approximately 80 million, of which about 11 million were shared. Libraries were prepared by immunoSEQ multiplex PCR; TCRdb keeps only in-frame clonotypes and omits some of them. That table gives V, J and clone size, and the DNA gave D and trimming. This table holds 120,000 or so clones, around 80% found once. Points on this clone: Its antigen is still unknown.

Sequencing input: PBMCs. The TCR comes from a man aged 30 to 39 in good health and CMV-seronegative. The chain recombines TRBV5-1 with TRBJ2-2, with 8 bases fitting TRBD1. The CDR3 region is CASSGWTGFGGELFF. Here the CDR3 DNA reads TGCGCCAGCAGCGGTTGGACAGGGTTTGGCGGGGAGCTGTTTTTT.